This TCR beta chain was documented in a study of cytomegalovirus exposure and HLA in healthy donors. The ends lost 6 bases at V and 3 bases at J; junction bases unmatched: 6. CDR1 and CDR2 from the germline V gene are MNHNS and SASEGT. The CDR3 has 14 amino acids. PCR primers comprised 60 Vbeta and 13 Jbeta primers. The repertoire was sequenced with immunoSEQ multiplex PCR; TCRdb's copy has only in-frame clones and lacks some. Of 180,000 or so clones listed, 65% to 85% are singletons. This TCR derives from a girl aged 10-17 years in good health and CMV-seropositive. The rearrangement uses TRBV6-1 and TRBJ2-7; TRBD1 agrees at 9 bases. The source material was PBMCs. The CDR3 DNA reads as TGTGCCAGCAGCGCCGGGACAGGGATCTACGAGCAGTACTTC. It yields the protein CASSAGTGIYEQYF.